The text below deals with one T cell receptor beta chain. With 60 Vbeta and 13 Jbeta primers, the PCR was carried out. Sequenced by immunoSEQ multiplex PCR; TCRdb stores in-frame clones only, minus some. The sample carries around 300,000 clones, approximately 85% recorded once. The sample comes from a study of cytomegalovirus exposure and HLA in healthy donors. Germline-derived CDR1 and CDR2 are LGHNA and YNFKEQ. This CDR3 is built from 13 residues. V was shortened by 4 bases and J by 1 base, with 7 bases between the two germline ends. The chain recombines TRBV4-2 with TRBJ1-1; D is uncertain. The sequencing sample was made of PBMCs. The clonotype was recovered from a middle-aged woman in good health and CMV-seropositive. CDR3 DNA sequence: TGTGCCAGCAGCCCCCGACAGAACACTGAAGCTTTCTTT. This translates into CASSPRQNTEAFF.